Described below is a single TCR beta chain sequence and its context. The sample belongs to a study of blood T cell repertoires in COVID-19. About the study: COVID-19 samples from acute and convalescent phases originated in the United States, Italy and Spain. PBMCs, B-cell-depleted T cells, or T cells provided the cDNA or gDNA that made up the material.

Only in-frame clones appear in the TCRdb table, and some are missing; sequencing was by immunoSEQ multiplex PCR. Of over 110,000 clones listed, about 87% are singletons. Everyone who took part was roughly 18 to 89 years old, and they came from 24 US areas. The CDR3 is 16 amino acids. Germline loops: CDR1 SGHAT, CDR2 FQDESV (reference sequence). The ends were cut back, 3 bases at V and 8 bases at J, with 17 bases in the middle. This clonotype was sampled from a man aged 50 or older in a cohort exposed to, infected with or recovered from COVID-19 (not recorded which). Sequencing was performed on PBMCs or T cells enriched from blood (not recorded which). The chain recombines TRBV11-1 with TRBJ1-6; D is unresolved. The CDR3 loop is CASSFRSLTRDSPLHF. In DNA form, the CDR3 reads TGTGCCAGCAGCTTTCGTTCCCTCACCCGAGATTCACCCCTCCACTTT. The variable domain in full, completed from reference TRBV11-1 and TRBJ1-6, reads EAEVAQSPRYKITEKSQAVAFWCDPISGHATLYWYRQILGQGPELLVQFQDESVVDDSQLPKDRFSAERLKGVDSTLKIQPAELGDSAMYLCASSFRSLTRDSPLHFGNGTRLTVT.